This T cell receptor (beta chain) is from a study of CD8 T cells in ankylosing spondylitis. V shed 0 bases and J 0 bases; nucleotides not matched to a gene: 10. From germline, CDR1 is MGHRA and CDR2 YSYEKL. CDR3 length: 18 residues. Study-level points and caveats: Some of these motif variants have turned up before, in reports on reactive arthritis synovial fluid and blood. Blood from ankylosing spondylitis patients appeared to carry a characteristic eight-variant TCR beta motif. Disease-linked clones bore a CD8+ phenotype, appearing relatively rarely in peripheral blood.

TCRdb ran MiXCR on the 5' RACE reads and lists one entry per CDR3 protein. The profile shows some 240,000 distinct CDR3 sequences, roughly a quarter of them singletons. Concerning this clonotype itself: Its cognate antigen is unknown.

V usage is TRBV4-1 and J usage is TRBJ2-5; 7 bases are shared with TRBD2. The sequenced sample was blood, either unsorted or a sorted T cell fraction (not recorded which). This clonotype was sampled from a male donor with ankylosing spondylitis or in good health (not recorded which). The CDR3, as DNA: TGCGCCAGCAGCCAAGATCGACTAGCTACATTGTACCAAGAGACCCAGTACTTC. Residues: CASSQDRLATLYQETQYF.